The sequence of this T cell receptor (beta chain) was determined in a study of T cells in tumors after PD-1 blockade. Turning to the study itself: Excluded were patients with checkpoint blockade, immunosuppressants, or radiotherapy or other anti-cancer therapy within 4 weeks. During anti-PD-1 treatment, some patients continued daily vismodegib 150 mg. Peripheral blood samples averaged about 33,000 unique clonotypes and 100,000 to 130,000 templates.

The protocol was immunoSEQ multiplex PCR, while the TCRdb copy is restricted to in-frame clones and leaves out a portion. The profile shows roughly 15,000 clones, about 80% of them singletons. The germline gives CDR1 MNHEY, CDR2 SVGAGI. Trimming left V 6 bases short and J 9 bases short, with 15 bases between. CDR3 size: 13 residues. Relative to its sample, this clone is large. The receptor comes from a human donor with basal cell carcinoma. The chain carries TRBV6-5 and TRBJ2-1, with D tentatively TRBD2 (5 bases). Sample: PBMCs, taken after anti-PD-1 treatment. The CDR3 coding sequence is TGTGCCAGCAGCCTCTCAGAGGGCGGTGAGCAGTTCTTC. Protein product: CASSLSEGGEQFF.